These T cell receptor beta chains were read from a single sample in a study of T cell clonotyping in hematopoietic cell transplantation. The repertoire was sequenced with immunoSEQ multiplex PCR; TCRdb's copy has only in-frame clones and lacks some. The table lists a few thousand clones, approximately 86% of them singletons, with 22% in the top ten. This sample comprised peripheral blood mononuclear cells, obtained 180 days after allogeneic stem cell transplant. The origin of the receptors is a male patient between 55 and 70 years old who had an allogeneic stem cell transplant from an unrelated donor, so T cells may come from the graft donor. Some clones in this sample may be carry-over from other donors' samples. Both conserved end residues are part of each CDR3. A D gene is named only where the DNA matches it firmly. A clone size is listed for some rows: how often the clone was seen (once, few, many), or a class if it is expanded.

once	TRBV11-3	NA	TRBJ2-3	TGTGCCAGCAGCCCGCAGACTCCGGAGGGCACAGATACGCAGTATTTT	CASSPQTPEGTDTQYF
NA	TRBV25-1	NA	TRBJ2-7	TGTGCCAGCAGTGAAGCCGGGACGACTCCCAGGGTTGAGCAGTACTTC	CASSEAGTTPRVEQYF
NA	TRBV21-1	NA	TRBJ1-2	TGTGCCAGCAGCTGCGCGGGGGATGGTGGCTACACCTTC	CASSCAGDGGYTF
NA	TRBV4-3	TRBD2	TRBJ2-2	TGCGCCAGCAGCCCCTATTCGACTAGCGGGGACACCGGGGAGCTGTTTTTT	CASSPYSTSGDTGELFF
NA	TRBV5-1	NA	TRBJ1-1	TGCGCCAGCAGCTTGGAAGGGACGTCGAACACTGAAGCTTTCTTT	CASSLEGTSNTEAFF
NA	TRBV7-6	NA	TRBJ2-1	TGTGCCAGCAGTTCCCGGGACTCCTTGTACAATGAGCAGTTCTTC	CASSSRDSLYNEQFF
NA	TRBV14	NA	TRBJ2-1	TGTGCCAGCAGCCAAGACCGACGGCTGGCGGGATTCTCCTACAATGAGCAGTTCTTC	CASSQDRRLAGFSYNEQFF
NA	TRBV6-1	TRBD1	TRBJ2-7	TGTGCCAGCAGTGAAACGGTGACAGGGGGCGCCGAGCAGTACTTC	CASSETVTGGAEQYF
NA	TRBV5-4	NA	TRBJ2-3	TGTGCCAGCAGCTTGGAACAGCTAGGGACAGATACGCAGTATTTT	CASSLEQLGTDTQYF
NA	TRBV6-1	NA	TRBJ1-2	TGTGCCAGCACGGCAGAAAGATCTAACTATGGCTACACCTTC	CASTAERSNYGYTF
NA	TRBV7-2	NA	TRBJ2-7	TGTGCCAGCAGCCCCCGACAGGCGCCGTCCTACGAGCAGTACTTC	CASSPRQAPSYEQYF
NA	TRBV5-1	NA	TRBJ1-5	TGCGCCAGCAGCTTGTTCGTGGGTGGCAATCAGCCCCAGCATTTT	CASSLFVGGNQPQHF
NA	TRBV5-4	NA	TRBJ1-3	TGTGCCAGCAGCTTTGGGGAGGTGACTGGAAACACCATATATTTT	CASSFGEVTGNTIYF
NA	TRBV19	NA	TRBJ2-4	TGTGCCAGTAGTGGGCATCCGGGGGTTCAGTACTTC	CASSGHPGVQYF
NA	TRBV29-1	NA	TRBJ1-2	TGCAGCGCTACTTCAGGGCTCTCTTATGGCTACACCTTC	CSATSGLSYGYTF
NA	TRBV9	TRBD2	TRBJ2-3	TGTGCCAGCAGCGTATCTCTAGCGGGAGGGCCTAGCACAGATACGCAGTATTTT	CASSVSLAGGPSTDTQYF
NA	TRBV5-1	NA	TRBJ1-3	TGCGCCAGCAGCCAAGGGACTGGAAACACCATATATTTT	CASSQGTGNTIYF
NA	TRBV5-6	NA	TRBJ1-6	TGTGCCAGCAGCTTGGTGGGCAGGGGTAGGAATTCACCCCTCCACTTT	CASSLVGRGRNSPLHF